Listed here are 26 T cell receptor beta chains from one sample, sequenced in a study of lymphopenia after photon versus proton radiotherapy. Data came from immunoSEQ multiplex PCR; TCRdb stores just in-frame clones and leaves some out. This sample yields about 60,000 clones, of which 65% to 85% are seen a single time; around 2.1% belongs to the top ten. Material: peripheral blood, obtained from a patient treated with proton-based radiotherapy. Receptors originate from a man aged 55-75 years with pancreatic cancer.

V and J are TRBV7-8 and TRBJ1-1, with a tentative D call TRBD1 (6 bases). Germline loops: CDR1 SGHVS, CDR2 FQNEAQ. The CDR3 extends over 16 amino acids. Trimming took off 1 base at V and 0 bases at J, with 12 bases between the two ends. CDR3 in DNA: TGTGCCAGCAGCTTAGTCAGGGGCCAGCTGAACACTGAAGCTTTCTTT. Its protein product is CASSLVRGQLNTEAFF.

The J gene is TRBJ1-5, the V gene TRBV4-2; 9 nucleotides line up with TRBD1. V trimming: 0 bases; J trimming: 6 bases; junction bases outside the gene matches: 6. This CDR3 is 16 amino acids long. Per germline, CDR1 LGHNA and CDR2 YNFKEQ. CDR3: CASSQDLTGGGQPQHF. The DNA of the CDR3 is TGTGCCAGCAGCCAAGACCTCACAGGGGGCGGTCAGCCCCAGCATTTT.

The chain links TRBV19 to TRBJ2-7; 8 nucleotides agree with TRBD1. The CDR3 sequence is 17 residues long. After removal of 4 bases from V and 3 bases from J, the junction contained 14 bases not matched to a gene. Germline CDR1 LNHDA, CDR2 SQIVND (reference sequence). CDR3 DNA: TGTGCCAGTAGTACCAGATCCAATCCCGGGACAGGCTACGAGCAGTACTTC. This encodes CASSTRSNPGTGYEQYF.

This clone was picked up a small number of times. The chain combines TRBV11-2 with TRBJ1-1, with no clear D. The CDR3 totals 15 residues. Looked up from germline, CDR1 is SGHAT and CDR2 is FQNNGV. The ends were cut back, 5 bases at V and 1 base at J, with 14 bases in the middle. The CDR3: CASSPFTATNTEAFF. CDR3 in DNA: TGTGCCAGCAGCCCTTTTACTGCTACGAACACTGAAGCTTTCTTT.

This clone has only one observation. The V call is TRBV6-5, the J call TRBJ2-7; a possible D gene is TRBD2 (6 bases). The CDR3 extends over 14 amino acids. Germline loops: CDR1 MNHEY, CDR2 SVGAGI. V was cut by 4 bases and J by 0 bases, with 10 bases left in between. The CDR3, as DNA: TGTGCCAGCAGTTCGGGACTCAGCTCCTACGAGCAGTACTTC. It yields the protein CASSSGLSSYEQYF.

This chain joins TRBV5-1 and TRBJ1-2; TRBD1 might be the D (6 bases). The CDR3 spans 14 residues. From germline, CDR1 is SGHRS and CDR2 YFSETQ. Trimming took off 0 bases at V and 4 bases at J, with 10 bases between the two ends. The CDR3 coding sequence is TGCGCCAGCAGCTTGGTCGGGACAACCTATGGCTACACCTTC. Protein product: CASSLVGTTYGYTF.

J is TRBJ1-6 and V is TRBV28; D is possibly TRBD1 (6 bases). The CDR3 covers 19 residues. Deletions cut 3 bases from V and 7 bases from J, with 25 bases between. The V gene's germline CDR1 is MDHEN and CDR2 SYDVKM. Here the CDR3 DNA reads TGTGCCAGCAGTTTCGGGTCTTTCAGGGGCCGCCCTTCCAATTCACCCCTCCACTTT. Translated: CASSFGSFRGRPSNSPLHF.

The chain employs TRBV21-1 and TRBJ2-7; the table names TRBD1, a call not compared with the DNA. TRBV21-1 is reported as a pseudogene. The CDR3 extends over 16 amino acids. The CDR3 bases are TGTGCCAGCAGCAAACCGCGGGACAGGGGGCATTACGAGCAGTACTTC. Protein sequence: CASSKPRDRGHYEQYF.

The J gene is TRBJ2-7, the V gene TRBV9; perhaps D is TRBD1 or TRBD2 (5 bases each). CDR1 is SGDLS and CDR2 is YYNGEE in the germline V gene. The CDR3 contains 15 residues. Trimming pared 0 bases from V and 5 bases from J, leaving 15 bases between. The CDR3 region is CASSVGGSTTDEQYF. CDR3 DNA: TGTGCCAGCAGCGTAGGGGGGTCTACTACCGACGAGCAGTACTTC.

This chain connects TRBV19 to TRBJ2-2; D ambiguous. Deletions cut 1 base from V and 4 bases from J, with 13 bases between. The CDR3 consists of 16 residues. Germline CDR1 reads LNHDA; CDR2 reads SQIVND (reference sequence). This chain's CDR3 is CASSIGPPAITGELFF. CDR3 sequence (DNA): TGTGCCAGTAGTATAGGACCACCAGCAATCACCGGGGAGCTGTTTTTT.

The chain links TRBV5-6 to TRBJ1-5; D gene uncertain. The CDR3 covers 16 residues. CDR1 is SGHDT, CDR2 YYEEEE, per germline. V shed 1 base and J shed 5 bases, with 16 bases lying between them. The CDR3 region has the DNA TGTGCCAGCAGCTTGCGTGGGGTGAGTGTGGATCAGCCCCAGCATTTT. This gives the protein CASSLRGVSVDQPQHF.

The CDR3 loop reads CASSQDNLAGDVGQYF. The CDR3 coding sequence is TGTGCCAGCAGCCAAGATAACCTAGCGGGAGATGTCGGGCAGTACTTC. J is TRBJ2-7 and V is TRBV4-2; 10 bases fit TRBD2. CDR3 size: 16 residues. The V segment lost 0 bases and the J segment 9 bases; nucleotides outside the gene matches: 11. Germline CDR1 and CDR2: LGHNA and YNFKEQ.

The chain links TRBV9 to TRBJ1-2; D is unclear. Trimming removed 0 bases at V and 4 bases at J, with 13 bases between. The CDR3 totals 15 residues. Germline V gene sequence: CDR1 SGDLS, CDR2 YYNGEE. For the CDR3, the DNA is TGTGCCAGCAGCGTAGAGTCAGCTAGGACCTATGGCTACACCTTC. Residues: CASSVESARTYGYTF.

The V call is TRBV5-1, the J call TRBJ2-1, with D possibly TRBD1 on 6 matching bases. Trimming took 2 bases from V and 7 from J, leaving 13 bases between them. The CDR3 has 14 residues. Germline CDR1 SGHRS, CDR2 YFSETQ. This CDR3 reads CASSFGDRKNEQFF. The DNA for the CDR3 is TGCGCCAGCAGCTTTGGAGACAGGAAAAATGAGCAGTTCTTC.

CDR3 sequence: CASSLPGGGPTEAFF. CDR3 nucleotides: TGTGCCAGCAGCTTACCGGGCGGCGGCCCCACTGAAGCTTTCTTT. The J gene is TRBJ1-1, the V gene TRBV7-3; D not certain. The germline CDR1 and CDR2 sequences are SGHTA and FQGTGA. The CDR3 has 15 amino acids. V shed 2 bases and J shed 4 bases, with 14 bases lying between them.

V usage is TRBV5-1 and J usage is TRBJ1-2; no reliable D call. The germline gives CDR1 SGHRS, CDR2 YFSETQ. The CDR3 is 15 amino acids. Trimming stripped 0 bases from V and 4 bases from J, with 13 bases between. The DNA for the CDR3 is TGCGCCAGCAGCTTGGCGCAGGTCTATGGCTATGGCTACACCTTC. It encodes CASSLAQVYGYGYTF.

The CDR3 DNA reads TGTGCCAGCAGTCCCCCGGGTCCACAAGCCTACAATGAGCAGTTCTTC. Its protein is CASSPPGPQAYNEQFF. The genes are TRBV7-9 and TRBJ2-1; no firm D call. V was clipped by 6 bases and J by 2 bases, with 17 bases between them. CDR3 length equals 16 residues. From germline, CDR1 is SEHNR and CDR2 FQNEAQ (reference sequence).

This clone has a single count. The CDR3 nucleotides are TGTGCCAGCAGTACCCAGTGGGGTGAGCAGTTCTTC. This sequence encodes CASSTQWGEQFF. This chain links TRBV28 with TRBJ2-1; no reliable D call. CDR1 is MDHEN, CDR2 SYDVKM, per germline. This CDR3 is 12 amino acids long. Trimming removed 5 bases from V and 9 bases from J, with 11 bases in between.

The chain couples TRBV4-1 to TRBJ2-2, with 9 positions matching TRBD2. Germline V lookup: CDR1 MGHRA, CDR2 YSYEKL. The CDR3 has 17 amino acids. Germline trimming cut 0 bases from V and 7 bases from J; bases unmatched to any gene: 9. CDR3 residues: CASSQEVGLALGGELFF. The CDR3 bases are TGCGCCAGCAGCCAAGAGGTCGGACTAGCGTTGGGCGGGGAGCTGTTTTTT.

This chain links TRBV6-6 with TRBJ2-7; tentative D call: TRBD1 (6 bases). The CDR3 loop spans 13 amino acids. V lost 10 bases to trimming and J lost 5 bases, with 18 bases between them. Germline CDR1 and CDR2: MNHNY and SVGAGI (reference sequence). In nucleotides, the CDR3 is TGTGCCACCCTGCTCCCAGGGGCTAACGAGCAGTACTTC. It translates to CATLLPGANEQYF.

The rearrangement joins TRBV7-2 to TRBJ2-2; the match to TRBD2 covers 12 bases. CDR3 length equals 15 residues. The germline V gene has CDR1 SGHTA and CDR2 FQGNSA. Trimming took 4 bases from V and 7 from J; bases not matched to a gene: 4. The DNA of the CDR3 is TGTGCCAGCAGCTGGACTAGCGGGAAGTACGGGGAGCTGTTTTTT. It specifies CASSWTSGKYGELFF.

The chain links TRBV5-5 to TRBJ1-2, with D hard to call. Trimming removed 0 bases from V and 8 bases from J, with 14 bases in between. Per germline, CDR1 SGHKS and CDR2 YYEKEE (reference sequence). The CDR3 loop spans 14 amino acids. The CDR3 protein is CASSLEQGRGGYTF. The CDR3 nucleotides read TGTGCCAGCAGCTTGGAACAAGGACGCGGGGGCTACACCTTC.

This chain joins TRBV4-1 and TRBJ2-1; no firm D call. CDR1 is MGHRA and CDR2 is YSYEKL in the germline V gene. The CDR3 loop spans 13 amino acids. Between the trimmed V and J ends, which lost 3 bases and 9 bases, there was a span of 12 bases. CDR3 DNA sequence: TGCGCCAGCAGCCATACCAGTGCGCGTGAGCAGTTCTTC. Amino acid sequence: CASSHTSAREQFF.

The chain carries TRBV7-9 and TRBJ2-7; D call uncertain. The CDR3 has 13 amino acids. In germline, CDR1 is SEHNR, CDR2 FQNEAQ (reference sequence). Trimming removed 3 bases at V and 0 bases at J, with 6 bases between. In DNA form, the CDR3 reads TGTGCCAGCAGCTTTGACGACTCCTACGAGCAGTACTTC. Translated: CASSFDDSYEQYF.

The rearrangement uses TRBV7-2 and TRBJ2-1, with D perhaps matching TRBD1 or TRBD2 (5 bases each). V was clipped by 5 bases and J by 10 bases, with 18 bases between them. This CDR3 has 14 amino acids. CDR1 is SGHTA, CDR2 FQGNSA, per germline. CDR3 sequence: CASSRGVTVREQFF. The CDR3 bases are TGTGCCAGCAGCCGAGGGGTGACTGTAAGAGAGCAGTTCTTC.

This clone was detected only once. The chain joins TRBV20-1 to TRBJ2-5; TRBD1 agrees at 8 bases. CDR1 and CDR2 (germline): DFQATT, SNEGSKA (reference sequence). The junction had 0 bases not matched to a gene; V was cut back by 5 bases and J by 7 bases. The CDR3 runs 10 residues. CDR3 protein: CSAGTGTQYF. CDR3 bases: TGCAGTGCTGGGACAGGGACCCAGTACTTC.